The 20 T cell receptor beta chains presented below share a single source sample, sequenced in a study of T-cell reconstitution after alpha-beta-depleted transplantation in children. TCRbeta library construction was performed incorporating unique molecular identifiers. TCRdb redid the calling of the PCR reads with MiXCR, one entry per CDR3 protein. The table includes just under 550,000 distinct CDR3 sequences, around 16% detected once. The material sequenced was PBMCs from the stem cell graft donor, taken from the stem cell graft. The receptors stem from a human donor who donated a stem cell graft to a child with acute lymphoblastic leukemia.

The rearrangement joins TRBV7-9 to TRBJ2-7; D ambiguous. CDR3 length: 14 amino acids. The germline gives CDR1 SEHNR, CDR2 FQNEAQ (reference sequence). Trimming took 7 bases from V and 2 from J, leaving 15 bases between them. The CDR3 protein is CASTFPRMPYEQYF. In nucleotides, the CDR3 is TGTGCCAGCACCTTTCCACGGATGCCCTACGAGCAGTACTTC.

This clonotype was counted between two and nine times. The rearrangement links TRBV4-1 to TRBJ2-5, with 8 bases aligning to TRBD1. Unmatched junction bases numbered 9, after V lost 2 bases and J lost 4 bases. CDR3 length equals 16 residues. CDR1 MGHRA and CDR2 YSYEKL come from the germline V gene. CDR3: CASSQPRTGWRETQYF. The CDR3 coding sequence is TGCGCCAGCAGCCAACCAAGGACAGGGTGGCGAGAGACCCAGTACTTC.

This chain links TRBV7-9 with TRBJ1-4; maybe TRBD1 (5 bases). The CDR3 totals 14 residues. The V gene lost 5 bases and the J gene lost 8 bases, with 15 bases spanning the gap. CDR1 SEHNR and CDR2 FQNEAQ come from the germline V gene (reference sequence). CDR3 bases: TGTGCCAGCAGCCCACCCAGGGACCGGGAAAAACTGTTTTTT. It codes for CASSPPRDREKLFF.

This clonotype was counted only a few times. The chain carries TRBV12-3 or TRBV12-4 and TRBJ2-3; 9 bases match TRBD2. This CDR3 contains 16 residues. Losses at the gene ends were 1 base for V and 6 bases for J; bases not matched to a gene: 8. The CDR3 DNA follows: TGTGCCAGCAGTTTAGGGGGACTAGCCTCGGGGGATACGCAGTATTTT. Protein sequence: CASSLGGLASGDTQYF.

This clonotype was found a few times. V gene TRBV12-3 or TRBV12-4 combines with J gene TRBJ1-1; a weak D match, TRBD1 (5 bases). Trimming pared 6 bases from V and 2 bases from J, leaving 13 bases between. The CDR3 has 14 residues. CDR3 loop: CASRPLGLNTEAFF. The DNA for the CDR3 is TGTGCCAGCAGGCCCCTGGGGCTAAACACTGAAGCTTTCTTT.

This clonotype was counted between two and nine times. The chain carries TRBV7-9 and TRBJ2-1; the D is unclear. The germline V gene has CDR1 SEHNR and CDR2 FQNEAQ (reference sequence). The CDR3 has 14 amino acids. The V gene lost 8 bases and the J gene lost 6 bases, with 17 bases spanning the gap. The CDR3 loop reads CASGDPLTPNEQFF. The CDR3 nucleotides are TGTGCCAGCGGCGACCCCCTTACCCCCAATGAGCAGTTCTTC.

The chain links TRBV5-4 to TRBJ2-7, with 7 bases that match TRBD1. Germline V gene sequence: CDR1 SGHNT, CDR2 YYREEE (reference sequence). The ends lost 5 bases at V and 9 bases at J; junction bases unmatched: 14. There are 14 residues in the CDR3. CDR3 sequence reads: CASSYDRALRGQYF. CDR3 in DNA: TGTGCCAGCAGTTACGACAGGGCACTACGTGGGCAGTACTTC.

This clonotype showed up just a few times. DNA of the CDR3: TGTGCCAGCAGCGTTCAGAGACAAGAGACCCAGTACTTC. Residues: CASSVQRQETQYF. The chain uses TRBV5-5 and TRBJ2-5; D not certain. The CDR3 has 13 residues. The V gene lost 4 bases and the J gene lost 2 bases, with 9 bases spanning the gap. Germline V gene lookup returns CDR1 SGHKS and CDR2 YYEKEE (reference sequence).

The rearrangement links TRBV4-1 to TRBJ1-1; D is ambiguous. The CDR3 spans 15 residues. Trimming took off 0 bases at V and 0 bases at J, with 8 bases between the two ends. Germline CDR1 and CDR2: MGHRA and YSYEKL. The DNA of the CDR3 is TGCGCCAGCAGCCAAGACCAGCTCATGAACACTGAAGCTTTCTTT. It encodes CASSQDQLMNTEAFF.

The chain carries TRBV7-9 and TRBJ2-7; TRBD2 agrees at 8 bases. The CDR3 totals 14 residues. V lost 4 bases to trimming and J lost 7 bases; unmatched junction nucleotides: 9. CDR1 is SEHNR, CDR2 FQNEAQ, per germline (reference sequence). Here the CDR3 DNA reads TGTGCCAGCAGCTCAACCCGGGAGGGGGGAGAGCAGTACTTC. Translation: CASSSTREGGEQYF.

This clonotype has only a few counts. The rearrangement uses TRBV5-1 and TRBJ2-2, with 8 nucleotides matching TRBD2. Per germline, CDR1 SGHRS and CDR2 YFSETQ. V was clipped by 1 base and J by 4 bases; unmatched bases: 6. This CDR3 has 16 residues. In nucleotides, the CDR3 is TGCGCCAGCAGCTTGTCCAGCGGGAGTATCACCGGGGAGCTGTTTTTT. This codes for CASSLSSGSITGELFF.

This clonotype was detected only a few times. The chain recombines TRBV4-1 with TRBJ2-7, with 9 positions matching TRBD2. Germline V lookup: CDR1 MGHRA, CDR2 YSYEKL. With 1 base clipped from V and 1 base from J, the junction kept 14 bases outside the gene matches. This CDR3 comprises 19 residues. In DNA, the CDR3 is TGCGCCAGCAGCCAAGTTTCGGGGGAACTAGCGGGTGGATCCTACGAGCAGTACTTC. Its protein is CASSQVSGELAGGSYEQYF.

A remark on this clonotype: One junction end does not reproduce the germline sequence, and a read error may be involved. This chain connects TRBV9 to TRBJ1-1; TRBD1 might be the D (5 bases). CDR1 and CDR2 from the germline V gene are SGDLS and YYNGEE. The CDR3 loop spans 14 amino acids. The CDR3 here is CASSVELTGTAGIF. CDR3 coding DNA: TGTGCCAGCAGCGTCGAGCTGACCGGGACCGCGGGAATCTTT.

The gene calls are TRBV6-5 and TRBJ2-3; 7 positions agree with TRBD2. Germline loops: CDR1 MNHEY, CDR2 SVGAGI. V shed 2 bases and J 2 bases; nucleotides not matched to a gene: 7. The CDR3 is 16 amino acids. CDR3 region: CASSYGWEGLTDTQYF. The CDR3 DNA sequence: TGTGCCAGCAGTTACGGGTGGGAGGGTCTCACAGATACGCAGTATTTT.

This clonotype has only a few counts. The V gene is TRBV12-3 or TRBV12-4, the J gene TRBJ2-1; 14 nucleotides line up with TRBD2. The CDR3 runs 17 residues. V gave up 7 bases and J gave up 7 bases; unmatched junction bases: 12. The DNA of the CDR3 is TGTGCCAGCACGGGTATGACTAGCGGGAGGGCCGGTAATGAGCAGTTCTTC. Translation gives CASTGMTSGRAGNEQFF.

There are a few counts of this clonotype. The chain recombines TRBV15 with TRBJ2-7, with D perhaps matching TRBD1 or TRBD2 (5 bases each). V was cut by 3 bases and J by 6 bases, with 18 bases left in between. This CDR3 has 15 residues. Germline V gene lookup returns CDR1 LNHNV and CDR2 YYDKDF (reference sequence). CDR3 sequence: CATSSDRGVSGEQYF. The CDR3 nucleotides read TGTGCCACCAGCAGTGACAGAGGGGTATCTGGCGAGCAGTACTTC.

This clonotype was counted only a few times. The genes are TRBV5-1 and TRBJ2-5, with a tentative D call TRBD1 (5 bases). CDR3 length: 16 amino acids. Germline V gene data show CDR1 as SGHRS and CDR2 as YFSETQ. V lost 3 bases and J lost 2, with 17 bases in between. The CDR3 nucleotides read TGCGCCAGCAGCTCCCCCAAGAGACAGATACAAGAGACCCAGTACTTC. Encoded protein: CASSSPKRQIQETQYF.

This clonotype has a handful of counts. J is TRBJ2-7 and V is TRBV5-1, with 13 positions matching TRBD2. CDR1 and CDR2 from the germline V gene are SGHRS and YFSETQ. The CDR3 has 13 amino acids. Trimming took 5 bases from V and 6 from J; bases not matched to a gene: 2. This CDR3 reads CASRLAGGPEQYF. The CDR3 nucleotides are TGCGCCAGCAGACTAGCGGGAGGGCCCGAGCAGTACTTC.

This chain uses TRBV4-2 with TRBJ2-7, with a weak D call TRBD2 (5 bases). Germline loops: CDR1 LGHNA, CDR2 YNFKEQ. The ends were cut back, 2 bases at V and 0 bases at J, with 11 bases in the middle. CDR3 size: 15 residues. The CDR3 DNA follows: TGTGCCAGCAGCCAAACCTCGGGGAACTCCTACGAGCAGTACTTC. Translating gives CASSQTSGNSYEQYF.

In this sample, this clonotype turned up a few times. This sequence joins TRBV27 and TRBJ1-2; 12 nucleotides agree with TRBD1. Germline loops: CDR1 MNHEY, CDR2 SMNVEV (reference sequence). CDR3 size: 14 residues. After removal of 4 bases from V and 7 bases from J, the junction contained 4 bases not matched to a gene. CDR3 sequence (DNA): TGTGCCAGCAGTTCTAGGGACAGGGGGCTTGGCTACACCTTC. Amino acid sequence: CASSSRDRGLGYTF.